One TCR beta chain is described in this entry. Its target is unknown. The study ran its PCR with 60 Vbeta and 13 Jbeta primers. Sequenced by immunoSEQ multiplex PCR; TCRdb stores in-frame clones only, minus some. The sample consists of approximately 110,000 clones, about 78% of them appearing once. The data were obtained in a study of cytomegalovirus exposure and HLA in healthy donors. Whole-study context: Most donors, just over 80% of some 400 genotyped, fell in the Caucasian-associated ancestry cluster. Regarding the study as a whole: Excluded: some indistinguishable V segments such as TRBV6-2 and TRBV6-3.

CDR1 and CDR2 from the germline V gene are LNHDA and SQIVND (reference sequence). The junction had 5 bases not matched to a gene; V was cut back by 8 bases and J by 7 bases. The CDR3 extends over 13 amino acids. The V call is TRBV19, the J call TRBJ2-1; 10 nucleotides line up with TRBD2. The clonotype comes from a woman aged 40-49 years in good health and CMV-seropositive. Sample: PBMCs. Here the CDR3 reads CASALAGSNEQFF. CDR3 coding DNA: TGTGCCAGTGCACTAGCGGGGAGTAATGAGCAGTTCTTC.